These T cell receptor beta chains were read from a single sample in a study of identical twins. MiXCR, applied by TCRdb to the 5' RACE reads, yields one record per CDR3 protein. This table has 420,000 or so distinct CDR3 sequences, around a sixth appearing once. The specimen sequenced was naive T cells sorted from blood. The receptors were sampled from a man aged 50 to 59 in good health. CDR3s include the opening cysteine and the closing phenylalanine or tryptophan. D genes are given only for firm matches. Rows give clone size only sometimes, using once, few, many, or a class for an expanded clone.

many,TRBV7-9,TRBD1,TRBJ2-1,TGTGCCAGCAGCCCCAAGGGGGCAGGGTTATCCTACAATGAGCAGTTCTTC,CASSPKGAGLSYNEQFF
many,TRBV29-1,TRBD1,TRBJ1-1,TGCAGCGGAGGGGGACAGGGGTTTCCGAACACTGAAGCTTTCTTT,CSGGGQGFPNTEAFF
many,TRBV20-1,.,TRBJ1-5,TGCAGTGCTAGAGATCTCGCAGATAGCAATCAGCCCCAGCATTTT,CSARDLADSNQPQHF
few,TRBV6-1,.,TRBJ1-6,TGTGCCAGCACCTTGGCTGGGGGCTCCTATAATTCACCCCTCCACTTT,CASTLAGGSYNSPLHF
.,TRBV6-1,TRBD2,TRBJ2-1,TGTGCCAGCAGAACGCTCACGAGCGGGGGGAGCTCTGAGCAGTTCTTC,CASRTLTSGGSSEQFF
many,TRBV29-1,TRBD1,TRBJ1-6,TGCAGCGCTGGGGACAGTAATTCACCCCTCCACTTT,CSAGDSNSPLHF
.,TRBV2,TRBD2,TRBJ2-7,TGTGCCAGCACAGCGGGAGAGACCTACGAGCAGTACTTC,CASTAGETYEQYF
.,TRBV12-3/TRBV12-4,TRBD2,TRBJ2-5,TGTGCCAGCAGTTTTGAGCCTCACCTAGGGCGGGGGATGATAGCAGAGACCCAGTACTTC,CASSFEPHLGRGMIAETQYF
many,TRBV5-1,.,TRBJ2-7,TGCGCCAGCAGCGGGGGACTTGACGAGCAGTACTTC,CASSGGLDEQYF
.,TRBV4-2,.,TRBJ2-2,TGTGCCAGCACAAGCAAACATGGGGACACCGGGGAGCTGTTTTTT,CASTSKHGDTGELFF
many,TRBV20-1,.,TRBJ2-3,TGCAGTGCTAGGCTCTCGATTGGGCGGGGCACAGATACGCAGTATTTT,CSARLSIGRGTDTQYF
few,TRBV11-2,.,TRBJ2-7,TGTGCCAGCAGCTTAGGCTCACTTAACTACGAGCAGTACTTC,CASSLGSLNYEQYF
.,TRBV2,TRBD2,TRBJ2-5,TGTGCCAGCTTGGGACTAGCGGGCCAAGAGACCCAGTACTTC,CASLGLAGQETQYF
.,TRBV5-1,.,TRBJ2-1,TGCGCCAGCAGCGCGAGGACAAATCAACATGAGCAGTTCTTC,CASSARTNQHEQFF
.,TRBV6-5,TRBD1,TRBJ2-7,TGTGCCAGCAGTTACTCGCCGGGACAGCGAACCTACGAGCAGTACTTC,CASSYSPGQRTYEQYF
many,TRBV20-1,.,TRBJ2-7,TGCAGTGCTAGAGTAGGGTCTCGGTACGAGCAGTACTTC,CSARVGSRYEQYF
.,TRBV15,.,TRBJ2-5,TGTGCCACCAGCAGAGATGCGGCAAAGGAGACCCAGTACTTC,CATSRDAAKETQYF
many,TRBV11-1,.,TRBJ2-3,TGTGCCAGCATCCCGCCCCCCCTTACGGGAGCCCTCACAGATACGCAGTATTTT,CASIPPPLTGALTDTQYF
many,TRBV7-6,TRBD1,TRBJ2-7,TGTGCCAGCAGCTTAGCGTCTCCGGGACAGGGGGCTTACGAGCAGTACTTC,CASSLASPGQGAYEQYF
few,TRBV20-1,TRBD2,TRBJ2-3,TGCAGTGCTAGAGTGCGGGGGGGCTGGGATACGCAGTATTTT,CSARVRGGWDTQYF
.,TRBV28,TRBD2,TRBJ2-1,TGTGCCAGCAGTTTTATTAGAAGCGGGAGATCCATTTTAAATGAGCAGTTCTTC,CASSFIRSGRSILNEQFF
.,TRBV28,TRBD2,TRBJ2-2,TGTGCCAGCAGTTCTCTGGGTAGCGGGAGGGCCACCGGGGAGCTGTTTTTT,CASSSLGSGRATGELFF
many,TRBV7-8,.,TRBJ2-5,TGTGCCAGCAGCTTAGATTCGGGGCCTGGGAGGGAGACCCAGTACTTC,CASSLDSGPGRETQYF
many,TRBV28,.,TRBJ2-4,TGTGCCAGCAGGGAACTGGGGGCGGAGGACATTCAGTACTTC,CASRELGAEDIQYF
many,TRBV18,.,TRBJ1-1,TGTGCCAGCTCACCACAGGCCACTGAAGCTTTCTTT,CASSPQATEAFF
many,TRBV7-7,.,TRBJ2-2,TGTGCCAGCAGCTTAACTCTCCCAGCCGTACGGGGCGACACCGGGGAGCTGTTTTTT,CASSLTLPAVRGDTGELFF
many,TRBV10-3,TRBD2,TRBJ2-1,TGTGCCATCAGTGAGTCAGCGGGAGCGTTCTACAATGAGCAGTTCTTC,CAISESAGAFYNEQFF
.,TRBV6-1,.,TRBJ2-7,TGTGCCAGCAGCCGCGGACGGCTAACCTCCTACGAGCAGTACTTC,CASSRGRLTSYEQYF
once,TRBV20-1,TRBD2,TRBJ2-7,TGCAGTGCTAGCCCGGGAGGCCGTACCTACGAGCAGTACTTC,CSASPGGRTYEQYF
many,TRBV20-1,.,TRBJ2-7,TGCAGTGCGCCCCTGACGGACTCCTACGAGCAGTACTTC,CSAPLTDSYEQYF
.,TRBV10-3,TRBD2,TRBJ2-7,TGTGCCATCAGTGAACGGACTAGCGGGGGGCCCATCGAGCAGTACTTC,CAISERTSGGPIEQYF
few,TRBV29-1,TRBD1,TRBJ1-1,TGCAGCGTGACGGTTGACAGGGGCCTTCCGAACACTGAAGCTTTCTTT,CSVTVDRGLPNTEAFF
.,TRBV18,TRBD1,TRBJ2-7,TGTGCCAGCTCACCGAGGACAGGGGCCTTTTACGAGCAGTACTTC,CASSPRTGAFYEQYF
.,TRBV12-3/TRBV12-4,TRBD1,TRBJ2-7,TGTGCCAGCAGTTTAGCGCGGACAGGGGGCGGCGACGAGCAGTACTTC,CASSLARTGGGDEQYF
many,TRBV5-6,TRBD1,TRBJ2-1,TGTGCCAGCAGCCGACAGGGGAGCTCCTACAATGAGCAGTTCTTC,CASSRQGSSYNEQFF
.,TRBV6-2/TRBV6-3,.,TRBJ2-1,TGTGCCAGCAGAGCCCTGGCGGGGGCCGAAACCTACAATGAGCAGTTCTTC,CASRALAGAETYNEQFF
.,TRBV6-2/TRBV6-3,.,TRBJ2-7,TGTGCCAGCACCAACCCGGACGGGGATGGGGACGAGCAGTACTTC,CASTNPDGDGDEQYF
many,TRBV4-1,.,TRBJ1-1,TGCGCCAGCAGCCAAGATTCCGGACGGACTGAAGCTTTCTTT,CASSQDSGRTEAFF
few,TRBV6-1,.,TRBJ2-3,TGTGCCAGCAGACACACCGCTCAGGGACGCACAGATACGCAGTATTTT,CASRHTAQGRTDTQYF
.,TRBV12-3/TRBV12-4,.,TRBJ1-6,TGTGCCAGCAATCGGGCGGGGGATAATTCACCCCTCCACTTT,CASNRAGDNSPLHF
.,TRBV20-1,TRBD2,TRBJ2-1,TGCAGTGCTACCGTGATGGGACTAGCTAAGGACAATGAGCAGTTCTTC,CSATVMGLAKDNEQFF
.,TRBV15,TRBD2,TRBJ2-7,TGTGCCACCAGCAGAGCACCGGCGGGAGGGCCCGGAGGCGAGCAGTACTTC,CATSRAPAGGPGGEQYF
few,TRBV11-2,.,TRBJ2-7,TGTGCCAGCAACCAGGGGTACTACGAGCAGTACTTC,CASNQGYYEQYF
.,TRBV18,.,TRBJ2-2,TGTGCCAGCTCACCACGGACAGTCCTTCTTGGAACCGGGGAGCTGTTTTTT,CASSPRTVLLGTGELFF
many,TRBV14,TRBD1,TRBJ2-1,TGTGCCAGCAGCCGGGCGACAGGGAGCTACAATGAGCAGTTCTTC,CASSRATGSYNEQFF
many,TRBV20-1,.,TRBJ1-5,TGCAGTGCTAGGGGGGGTTTGGTTCAGCCCCAGCATTTT,CSARGGLVQPQHF
.,TRBV4-1,TRBD1,TRBJ1-5,TGCGCCAGCAGCCGGGACAGCTATAGCAATCAGCCCCAGCATTTT,CASSRDSYSNQPQHF
few,TRBV9,TRBD1,TRBJ2-2,TGTGCCAGCAGCGTTGCCGGGACAGCCATCACCGGGGAGCTGTTTTTT,CASSVAGTAITGELFF
.,TRBV27,.,TRBJ1-4,TGTGCCAGCAGTCCTTTAACTAATGAAAAACTGTTTTTT,CASSPLTNEKLFF
.,TRBV12-3/TRBV12-4,TRBD1,TRBJ2-3,TGTGCCAGCAGTTTAGGGACAGGGGGCGCCACAGATACGCAGTATTTT,CASSLGTGGATDTQYF
.,TRBV5-1,.,TRBJ2-2,TGCGCCAGCAGCTTGCCGGGTAGAGAAACCGGGGAGCTGTTTTTT,CASSLPGRETGELFF
.,TRBV11-2,TRBD2,TRBJ2-5,TGTGCCAGCAGCTTAGGTTTTTCTAGCGGGAGGGAGACCCAGTACTTC,CASSLGFSSGRETQYF
few,TRBV28,.,TRBJ2-5,TGTGCCAGCCGACTAGACCAAGAGACCCAGTACTTC,CASRLDQETQYF
many,TRBV29-1,TRBD1,TRBJ2-3,TGCAGCGTCGCCACGTCCGGGACAGGGGGATTGGATACGCAGTATTTT,CSVATSGTGGLDTQYF
few,TRBV7-2,TRBD2,TRBJ2-3,TGTGCCAGCAGCCGTGATATAGCGGGAGGAACAGATACGCAGTATTTT,CASSRDIAGGTDTQYF
few,TRBV6-1,TRBD2,TRBJ2-1,TGTGCCAGCAGTGAGACTAGCGGCTACAATGAGCAGTTCTTC,CASSETSGYNEQFF
many,TRBV7-2,TRBD2,TRBJ2-7,TGTGCCAGCAGCTTAAATACGGGGACTAGCGGGTTCTACGAGCAGTACTTC,CASSLNTGTSGFYEQYF
.,TRBV5-1,.,TRBJ2-3,TGCGCCAGCAGCAGGGCCGGGACCTCTCGCACAGATACGCAGTATTTT,CASSRAGTSRTDTQYF
.,TRBV12-3/TRBV12-4,TRBD2,TRBJ2-5,TGTGCCAGCAGTTTTCCCTGGGGAGCGGGGCAAGAGACCCAGTACTTC,CASSFPWGAGQETQYF